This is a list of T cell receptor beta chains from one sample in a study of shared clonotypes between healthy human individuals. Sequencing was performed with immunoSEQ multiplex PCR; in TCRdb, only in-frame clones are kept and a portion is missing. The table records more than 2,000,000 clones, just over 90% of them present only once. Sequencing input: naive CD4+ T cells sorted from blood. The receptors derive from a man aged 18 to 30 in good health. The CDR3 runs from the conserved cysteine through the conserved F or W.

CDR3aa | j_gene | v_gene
CASSIDHWTGERYTF | TRBJ1-2 | TRBV19
CASSQGAPYNSPLHF | TRBJ1-6 | TRBV6-6
CASTQAGLGGNTIYF | TRBJ1-3 | TRBV28
CASSLVSGTGYGYTF | TRBJ1-2 | TRBV11-2
CASSYSLAGVSYEQYF | TRBJ2-7 | TRBV6-5
CASSLGSSTYEQYF | TRBJ2-7 | TRBV7-9
CASSRDRNANYGYTF | TRBJ1-2 | TRBV4-3
CASSAMDRGWETQYF | TRBJ2-5 | TRBV25-1
CASSLSSGTYNEQFF | TRBJ2-1 | TRBV5-1
CASSQVWQGSYEQYF | TRBJ2-7 | TRBV4-3
CASSSGLGRGPDTQYF | TRBJ2-3 | TRBV5-6
CASSQDRVVGSGANVLTF | TRBJ2-6 | TRBV4-1
CASGSGPNTGELFF | TRBJ2-2 | TRBV2
CASSPATGGSYTF | TRBJ1-2 | TRBV5-4
CASSLRTGGTEAFF | TRBJ1-1 | TRBV5-8
CASSPPGGPGDTQYF | TRBJ2-3 | TRBV28
CASSERATQGPSQPQHF | TRBJ1-5 | TRBV10-1
CASSVGKWRDTGELFF | TRBJ2-2 | TRBV9
CASSERNTEAFF | TRBJ1-1 | TRBV18
CASSRGTSGTSTDTQYF | TRBJ2-3 | TRBV18
CASSLAGVGSYEQYF | TRBJ2-7 | TRBV7-2
CASSVEGTVGGELFF | TRBJ2-2 | TRBV9
CAPWGSGSHEQYF | TRBJ2-7 | TRBV10-1
CASSTPGQGNNEQFF | TRBJ2-1 | TRBV19
CASSRIGTGRYSGNTIYF | TRBJ1-3 | TRBV5-6
CASRTGTSTDTQYF | TRBJ2-3 | TRBV6-5
CASSSSGTSVGETQYF | TRBJ2-5 | TRBV6-6
CASSVWTSGRENEQFF | TRBJ2-1 | TRBV9
CASSLAGFGNTIYF | TRBJ1-3 | TRBV7-9
CASSSGMNTEAFF | TRBJ1-1 | TRBV18
CASSSYLPEGDTEAFF | TRBJ1-1 | TRBV7-6
CASSPGQGNSPLHF | TRBJ1-6 | TRBV5-1
CASSFQALNTEAFF | TRBJ1-1 | TRBV7-9
CASSETRGQGVETQYF | TRBJ2-5 | TRBV25-1